The entry below describes one TCR beta chain. This entry belongs to a study of blood T cell repertoires in COVID-19. Turning to the study itself: PBMCs, B-cell-depleted T cells, or T cells were the source of the cDNA or gDNA that made up the material.

Germline V CDR1 and CDR2: SGHTA, FQGNSA. V lost 1 base and J 6 bases, leaving 8 bases between the germline ends. This CDR3 region has 13 residues. Method: immunoSEQ multiplex PCR; TCRdb's copy keeps in-frame clones and lacks some. Of some 70,000 clones listed, approximately 89% are singletons. Sequencing was carried out using peripheral blood. This receptor was obtained from a man in his forties or fifties with active COVID-19. The V and J genes are TRBV7-2 and TRBJ2-3, with a possible D match to TRBD2 (5 bases). CDR3 protein: CASSLGRGDTQYF. CDR3 coding DNA: TGTGCCAGCAGCTTAGGAAGAGGGGATACGCAGTATTTT.